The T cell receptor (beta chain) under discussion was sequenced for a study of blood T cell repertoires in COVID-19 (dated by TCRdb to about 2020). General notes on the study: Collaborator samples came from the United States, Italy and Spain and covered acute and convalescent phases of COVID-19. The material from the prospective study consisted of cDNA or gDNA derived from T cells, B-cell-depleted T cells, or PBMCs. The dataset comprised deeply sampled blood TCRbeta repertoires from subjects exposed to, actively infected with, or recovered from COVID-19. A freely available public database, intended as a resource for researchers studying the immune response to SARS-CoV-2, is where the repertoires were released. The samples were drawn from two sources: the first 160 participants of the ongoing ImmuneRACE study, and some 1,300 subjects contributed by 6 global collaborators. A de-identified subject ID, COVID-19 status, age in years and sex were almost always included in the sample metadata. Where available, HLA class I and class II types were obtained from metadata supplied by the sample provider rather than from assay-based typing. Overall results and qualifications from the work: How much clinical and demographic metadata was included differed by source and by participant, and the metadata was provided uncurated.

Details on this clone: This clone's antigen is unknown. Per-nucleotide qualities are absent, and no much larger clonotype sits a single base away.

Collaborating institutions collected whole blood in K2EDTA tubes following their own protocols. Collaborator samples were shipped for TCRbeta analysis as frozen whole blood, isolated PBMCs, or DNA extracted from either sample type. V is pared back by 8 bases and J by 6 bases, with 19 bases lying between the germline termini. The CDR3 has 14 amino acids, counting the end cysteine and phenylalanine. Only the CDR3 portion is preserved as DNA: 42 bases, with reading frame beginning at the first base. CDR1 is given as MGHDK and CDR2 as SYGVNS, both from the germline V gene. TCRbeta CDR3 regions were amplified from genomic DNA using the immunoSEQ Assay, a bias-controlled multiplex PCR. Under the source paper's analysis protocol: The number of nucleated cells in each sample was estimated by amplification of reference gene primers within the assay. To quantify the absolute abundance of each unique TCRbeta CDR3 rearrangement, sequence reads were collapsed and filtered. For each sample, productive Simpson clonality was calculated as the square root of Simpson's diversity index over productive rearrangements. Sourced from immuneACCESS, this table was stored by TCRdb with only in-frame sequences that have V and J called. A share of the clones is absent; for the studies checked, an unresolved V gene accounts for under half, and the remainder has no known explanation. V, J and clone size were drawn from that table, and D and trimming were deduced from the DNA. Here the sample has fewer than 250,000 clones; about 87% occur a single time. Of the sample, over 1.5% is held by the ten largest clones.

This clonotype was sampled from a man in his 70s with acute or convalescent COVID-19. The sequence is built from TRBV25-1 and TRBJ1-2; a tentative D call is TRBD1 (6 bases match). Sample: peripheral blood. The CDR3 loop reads CASQPLDSEDGYTF. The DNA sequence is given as TGTGCCAGCCAACCTTTGGACAGCGAGGATGGCTACACCTTC.